This T cell receptor beta chain was retrieved from a study of technical replicates of blood from a few donors. J gave up 7 bases and V 5 bases, and 6 bases lay outside the gene matches. The germline V gene has CDR1 GTSNPN and CDR2 SVGIG (reference sequence). The CDR3 contains 14 residues. Data came from immunoSEQ multiplex PCR; TCRdb stores just in-frame clones and leaves some out. The data show around 83,000 clones, about 91% seen once. The sequencing input was T cells isolated from PBMCs. The chain is built from TRBV30 and TRBJ1-6; 9 bases map to TRBD1. The TCR sequence derives from a human donor in good health. Some clones in this sample may be carry-over from other donors' samples. The CDR3 protein is CAWGTGQGNSPLHF. CDR3 coding DNA: TGTGCCTGGGGTACGGGACAGGGAAATTCACCCCTCCACTTT.